Described below is a single T cell receptor (beta chain) sequence and its context. The PCR employed 60 Vbeta primers together with 13 Jbeta primers. TCRdb keeps only in-frame clones here, not all; method: immunoSEQ multiplex PCR. The profile shows some 120,000 clones, roughly two thirds of them singletons. This sample was included in a study of cytomegalovirus exposure and HLA in healthy donors. The receptor comes from a man aged 25 to 40 in good health and CMV-seropositive. The sequenced material came from PBMCs.

CDR3 DNA sequence: TGTGCCAGCTCACCGATTGACAGCTCCTACAATGAGCAGTTCTTC. Residues: CASSPIDSSYNEQFF. The chain couples TRBV18 to TRBJ2-1; weak D call: TRBD1 (5 bases). V lost 3 bases, J lost 0 bases, and 9 bases lay in between. Germline V gene data show CDR1 as KGHSH and CDR2 as LQKENI. This CDR3 has 15 residues.